The clone carrying this T cell receptor beta chain was recorded only once. The data are from a study of blood T cell repertoires in COVID-19. Study summary: Samples came from the United States, Italy and Spain, spanning acute and convalescent COVID-19.

The germline V gene encodes CDR1 ENHRY and CDR2 SYGVKD. V lost 7 bases to trimming and J lost 6 bases; unmatched junction nucleotides: 7. This CDR3 spans 14 amino acids. Under the authors' procedure: From reference gene primer amplification, estimates of nucleated cell counts were derived. Libraries were prepared by immunoSEQ multiplex PCR; TCRdb keeps only in-frame clonotypes and omits some of them. V, J and clone size derive from that table, while D and trimming were established from the DNA sequence. The table lists fewer than 300,000 clones, 88% of them singletons. The receptor was derived from a man younger than 35 with active or convalescent COVID-19. Sequenced sample: peripheral blood. The chain employs TRBV10-3 and TRBJ2-3; 10 bases are shared with TRBD2. CDR3: CAIMASGGADTQYF. For the CDR3, the DNA is TGTGCCATCATGGCCAGCGGGGGGGCGGATACGCAGTATTTT.